This TCR beta chain was retrieved from a study of blood T cell repertoires in COVID-19. As for the study in general: Collection of acute and convalescent COVID-19 samples took place in the United States, Italy and Spain.

CDR1 SNHLY and CDR2 FYNNEI come from the germline V gene. The CDR3 is 15 amino acids. V dropped 4 bases and J dropped 6 bases, with 19 bases sitting between them. Assay: immunoSEQ multiplex PCR; the TCRdb copy retains only in-frame clones and omits some. Of 50,000 to 85,000 clones in the sample, about four fifths were seen once. The source is a human donor in a cohort sampled during active COVID-19. The sequenced material came from peripheral blood. This chain joins TRBV2 and TRBJ2-7; a weak D match, TRBD1 (8 bases). CDR3 residues: CASSGGGRGLREQYF. CDR3 nucleotides: TGTGCCAGCAGTGGCGGGGGCAGGGGGCTGCGCGAGCAGTACTTC.